This T cell receptor (beta chain) came from a study of tissue T cells after allogeneic stem cell transplantation. Comments on this clone: Its antigen remains unknown.

Sequencing used immunoSEQ multiplex PCR; TCRdb keeps in-frame clones, though not all of them. The repertoire consists of hundreds of clones, with about four fifths occurring once and the leading ten covering 13% to 15%. Study-wide results and caveats: Only a limited share of tissue TCRs appeared in blood or spleen.

Sequenced here: ileal tissue, sampled at autopsy. The receptor comes from a female patient aged 40-69 years with steroid-refractory graft-versus-host disease after an allogeneic stem cell transplant. Some T cells may be graft donor cells.

The CDR3 DNA reads as TGTGCCAGCAGTGTGCAGGGTTACGAGCAGTACTTC. Translating it yields CASSVQGYEQYF. The chain employs TRBV28 and TRBJ2-7; TRBD1 is a possible D gene (5 bases). Per germline, CDR1 MDHEN and CDR2 SYDVKM. CDR3 length: 12 residues. Trimming cost V 5 bases and J 4 bases, with 9 bases left between them.